These T cell receptor beta chains were read from a single sample in a study of T cell responses to AZD1222 COVID-19 vaccine. Measured with immunoSEQ multiplex PCR; TCRdb has only the in-frame clones, and not every one. This sample has approximately 180,000 clones; 90% occur once, and the top ten carry approximately 4.2%. The sample in question was peripheral blood, obtained 28 days after the second dose of the MenACWY control vaccine. Receptors were obtained from an adult who received the MenACWY meningococcal vaccine as a control. CDR3s include the opening cysteine and the closing phenylalanine or tryptophan. D genes are given only for firm matches. Size is omitted from some rows. Given values are once, few, many or a class for expanded clones.

>TRBD1|TRBJ2-7|TRBV5-6|NA
CASSLFSRTGGRYEQYF
TGTGCCAGCAGCTTATTCTCACGGACAGGGGGCAGGTACGAGCAGTACTTC
>NA|TRBJ1-3|TRBV18|NA
CASSPQGVLVNTIYF
TGTGCCAGCTCACCTCAGGGAGTGCTCGTAAACACCATATATTTT
>NA|TRBJ2-7|TRBV10-2|NA
CASSEQAYEQYF
TGCGCCAGCAGTGAGCAGGCCTACGAGCAGTACTTC
>NA|TRBJ1-2|TRBV12-3/TRBV12-4|NA
CASSTQGNYGYTF
TGTGCCAGCAGCACCCAGGGAAACTATGGCTACACCTTC
>NA|TRBJ1-5|TRBV28|NA
CASMREDRLSQPQHF
TGTGCCAGCATGAGGGAGGATAGATTGAGCCAGCCCCAGCATTTT
>NA|TRBJ2-1|TRBV4-2|NA
CASSPSEHGNEQFF
TGTGCCAGCAGCCCTTCCGAACATGGCAATGAGCAGTTCTTC
>NA|TRBJ2-1|TRBV10-3|NA
CAISEPFLKGWSTYNEQFF
TGTGCCATCAGTGAGCCGTTCTTGAAGGGATGGAGCACCTACAATGAGCAGTTCTTC
>NA|TRBJ1-1|TRBV6-5|NA
CASSYSRGNTEAFF
TGTGCCAGCAGTTACTCGAGAGGGAACACTGAAGCTTTCTTT
>TRBD2|TRBJ2-2|TRBV6-2/TRBV6-3|NA
CASSYAWGAGEVNTGELFF
TGTGCCAGCAGTTACGCGTGGGGAGCGGGGGAGGTGAACACCGGGGAGCTGTTTTTT
>NA|TRBJ1-2|TRBV6-2/TRBV6-3|NA
CASSYVGINYGYTF
TGTGCCAGCAGTTACGTCGGCATTAACTATGGCTACACCTTC
>TRBD2|TRBJ2-7|TRBV27|once
CASSLSGTRVPYEQYF
TGTGCCAGCAGTTTATCTGGGACTAGGGTCCCCTACGAGCAGTACTTC
>NA|TRBJ1-5|TRBV29-1|NA
CSVSWGREPQHF
TGCAGCGTTAGTTGGGGGCGCGAGCCCCAGCATTTT
>TRBD1|TRBJ1-2|TRBV10-3|NA
CAISESQGEGYGYTF
TGTGCCATCAGTGAGTCGCAGGGGGAGGGCTATGGCTACACCTTC
>NA|TRBJ1-3|TRBV6-5|NA
CASSSPGNTIYF
TGTGCCAGCAGTTCGCCTGGAAACACCATATATTTT
>TRBD2|TRBJ2-5|TRBV7-2|NA
CASSQPGTSGRAAETQYF
TGTGCCAGCAGCCAACCCGGGACTAGCGGGAGGGCCGCTGAGACCCAGTACTTC
>TRBD1|TRBJ1-1|TRBV4-3|NA
CASSQINRGDTEAFF
TGCGCCAGCAGCCAGATAAACAGGGGTGACACTGAAGCTTTCTTT
>NA|TRBJ1-6|TRBV12-3/TRBV12-4|NA
CASSPFGGGALHF
TGTGCCAGCAGTCCCTTCGGGGGGGGAGCCCTCCACTTT
>TRBD1|TRBJ1-1|TRBV29-1|NA
CSAGQGSTEAFF
TGCAGCGCGGGACAGGGATCCACTGAAGCTTTCTTT
>NA|TRBJ1-1|TRBV29-1|once
CSVWTPQANTEAFF
TGCAGCGTTTGGACGCCCCAAGCGAACACTGAAGCTTTCTTT
>TRBD2|TRBJ2-1|TRBV6-2/TRBV6-3|once
CASRYRGGDEQFF
TGTGCCAGCAGGTACCGCGGGGGGGATGAGCAGTTCTTC
>NA|TRBJ1-6|TRBV11-3|NA
CASSLSGDSPLHF
TGTGCCAGCAGCTTATCAGGAGATTCACCCCTCCACTTT
>NA|TRBJ2-3|TRBV19|NA
CASSTSFFGGITDTQYF
TGTGCCAGTAGTACCTCCTTCTTCGGCGGGATAACAGATACGCAGTATTTT
>TRBD1|TRBJ2-7|TRBV5-1|NA
CASSFLRQGPYEQYF
TGCGCCAGCAGCTTCCTACGACAGGGGCCCTACGAGCAGTACTTC
>NA|TRBJ2-7|TRBV10-3|NA
CAISRDSERDEQYF
TGTGCCATCAGCCGGGACAGCGAGCGGGACGAGCAGTACTTC
>NA|TRBJ1-5|TRBV6-2/TRBV6-3|NA
CASSYMRGLWPQHF
TGTGCCAGCAGTTATATGAGAGGTCTGTGGCCCCAGCATTTT
>TRBD1|TRBJ2-7|TRBV2|NA
CASRPQGAGEQYF
TGTGCCAGCCGACCCCAGGGGGCCGGGGAGCAGTACTTC
>NA|TRBJ1-1|TRBV5-6|NA
CASSFRELNTEAFF
TGTGCCAGCAGCTTTAGGGAACTCAACACTGAAGCTTTCTTT
>NA|TRBJ1-4|TRBV19|NA
CASSTQGIDEKLFF
TGTGCCAGTAGTACACAGGGCATCGATGAAAAACTGTTTTTT
>TRBD2|TRBJ2-1|TRBV7-9|once
CASSLELAGAGEQFF
TGTGCCAGCAGCTTAGAACTAGCGGGAGCTGGTGAGCAGTTCTTC
>TRBD2|TRBJ2-3|TRBV24-1|NA
CATALAGDPSSTDTQYF
TGTGCCACCGCTCTAGCGGGAGACCCCTCTAGCACAGATACGCAGTATTTT
>TRBD2|TRBJ2-5|TRBV18|NA
CASSPFGGRIPETQYF
TGTGCCAGCTCACCTTTCGGCGGGAGAATCCCAGAGACCCAGTACTTC
>NA|TRBJ1-6|TRBV6-6|NA
CAGAQGGSYNSPLHF
TGTGCCGGGGCCCAAGGGGGATCCTATAATTCACCCCTCCACTTT
>TRBD2|TRBJ2-7|TRBV29-1|NA
CSVRGEGQSGGLYYEQYF
TGCAGCGTGCGAGGCGAGGGCCAGTCGGGGGGGCTATACTACGAGCAGTACTTC
>NA|TRBJ1-2|TRBV7-3|NA
CASSLRDVEGYTF
TGTGCCAGCAGCCTCCGGGACGTAGAAGGCTACACCTTC
>TRBD1|TRBJ1-2|TRBV12-3/TRBV12-4|once
CASSGTDYGYTF
TGTGCCAGCAGTGGGACAGACTATGGCTACACCTTC
>TRBD2|TRBJ2-5|TRBV5-4|NA
CASSLAGLAGGQETQYF
TGTGCCAGCAGCTTGGCCGGTTTAGCGGGAGGCCAAGAGACCCAGTACTTC
>NA|TRBJ1-2|TRBV7-9|NA
CASSNTANYGYTF
TGTGCCAGCAGCAATACAGCAAACTATGGCTACACCTTC